This TCR beta chain came from a study of cytomegalovirus exposure and HLA in healthy donors. Worth noting for this clone: Its antigen is undetermined.

Study outcomes and limitations: In the approximately 120 validation repertoires, a later analysis found that first-cohort TCR clusters tended to co-occur. Reports indicated that the classifier achieved high specificity and sensitivity in diagnosing cytomegalovirus status.

Donors came from a validation cohort of about 120 subjects, distinct from the first 666-subject cohort. Some clones are missing from TCRdb's copy, which holds only in-frame ones; the method was immunoSEQ multiplex PCR. The sample comprises approximately 240,000 clones, around nine tenths of which are singletons, and roughly 1% rests with the top ten. This TCR derives from a young woman in good health and CMV-seronegative. Sample: PBMCs.

DNA of the CDR3: TGTGCCAGCAGTTCGCGGAAGGGGGCCTTCTACGAGCAGTACTTC. It is translated as CASSSRKGAFYEQYF. The chain carries TRBV6-6 and TRBJ2-7, with 7 positions matching TRBD1. The germline gives CDR1 MNHNY, CDR2 SVGAGI (reference sequence). The CDR3 covers 15 residues. V shed 4 bases and J 3 bases; nucleotides not matched to a gene: 9.